Following are 8 T cell receptor beta chains from one sample sequenced in a study of tumor-infiltrating lymphocytes in primary liver carcinoma (dated by TCRdb to about 2017). The listed sequencing device is Illumina HiSeq 2500. Using a constant-region primer and ProtoScript II reverse transcriptase, TCRbeta-specific cDNA was reverse-transcribed from approximately 0.5 ug total RNA. Three nested multiplex PCR rounds, following a slightly modified ARM-PCR procedure, were used to build the TCRbeta libraries. Each of the first two PCR rounds ran for approximately 11 cycles and used multiplex TRBV1-TRBV30 forward primers together with a Cbeta reverse primer. TCRdb took the public reads, trimmed them with fastp at Q25, ran MiXCR for clone calling and kept in-frame beta chains. Rows matching on CDR3 protein sequence are summarized as one entry with the most common DNA and genes. In all, the sample holds a few hundred thousand distinct CDR3 sequences, and around three fifths of those were seen once. In total, the top ten clones hold about a sixth of the sample.

RNA from unsorted whole blood was extracted with TRIzol reagent, and germline DNA was obtained with the DNeasy Blood & Tissue kit. The specimen sequenced was peripheral blood. The receptors come from a woman aged 30 to 39 with primary liver carcinoma and hepatitis B virus infection.

Comment on this clonotype: One end of the junction is discordant with germline, which a read error may explain. The CDR3 protein is CASSSLGGVPSEQYF. In DNA form, the CDR3 reads TGTGCCAGTAGTTCCCTCGGAGGGGTCCCCTCCGAGCAGTACTTC. This chain connects TRBV12-3 or TRBV12-4 to TRBJ2-7, with TRBD2 as a possible D gene (6 bases). The CDR3 consists of 15 residues.

About this clonotype itself: At one end, the junction sequence differs from germline, possibly due to a read error. The rearrangement links TRBV4-1 to TRBJ2-4, with D unresolved. The length of the CDR3 is 20 residues. Germline V lookup: CDR1 MGHRA, CDR2 YSYEKL. CDR3 DNA: TGCGCCGGCAGCCCCCGATTCCAGCGTGCGAAGGTCATAGCCAAAAACATTCAGTACTTC. It yields the protein CAGSPRFQRAKVIAKNIQYF.

Worth noting for this clonotype: An end of the junction differs from the germline gene, which may be a read error. The V and J genes are TRBV5-8 and TRBJ2-3; D unclear. The germline V gene has CDR1 SGHTS and CDR2 YDEGEE. This CDR3 has 12 residues. The CDR3 region has the DNA TGTGTCAGCATCTCTCTCACAGATACGCAGTATTTT. As protein: CVSISLTDTQYF.

The chain employs TRBV6-6 and TRBJ2-4, with D perhaps matching TRBD1 (6 bases). Germline CDR1 MNHNY, CDR2 SVGAGI (reference sequence). Trimming cost V 6 bases and J 1 base, with 13 bases left between them. This CDR3 has 15 residues. CDR3 sequence (DNA): TGTGCCAGCAGCCCCGACGACAGGGCCAAAAACATTCAGTACTTC. Protein: CASSPDDRAKNIQYF.

This chain links TRBV5-6 with TRBJ2-5; weak D call: TRBD1 (5 bases). Germline CDR1 and CDR2: SGHDT and YYEEEE. The CDR3 runs 13 residues. V gave up 3 bases and J gave up 3 bases, with 9 bases separating them. The CDR3 DNA follows: TGTGCCAGCAGCTCGACAGTCGAAGAGACCCAGTACTTC. Translation gives CASSSTVEETQYF.

As to this clonotype: One end of the junction varies from germline; a read error may be responsible. This chain joins TRBV29-1 and TRBJ2-3, with TRBD2 identical over 10 bases. The germline CDR1 and CDR2 sequences are SQVTM and ANQGSEA. CDR3 length: 14 residues. The CDR3 is CIVIAGGRTDTRYF. In DNA, the CDR3 is TGCATCGTTATAGCGGGAGGTAGGACAGATACGCGGTATTTT.

A remark on this clonotype: This may arise from a read error, as a much more abundant clone is one base away. This CDR3 reads CASSLVRVPQYF. In DNA, the CDR3 is TGTGCCAGCAGTTTGGTCAGGGTTCCGCAGTACTTC. The chain joins TRBV12-3 or TRBV12-4 to TRBJ2-7, with D possibly matching TRBD1 (5 bases). The CDR3 consists of 12 residues. V lost 3 bases to trimming and J lost 9 bases, with 12 bases between them.

The chain links TRBV5-6 to TRBJ2-7, with D possibly TRBD2 on 6 matching bases. Germline V lookup: CDR1 SGHDT, CDR2 YYEEEE. The V and J ends lost 8 bases and 1 base respectively, with 16 bases between them. CDR3 length: 14 residues. This chain's CDR3 is CARSRDGTSYEQYF. In DNA, the CDR3 is TGTGCCAGGAGCAGGGACGGGACTTCCTACGAGCAGTACTTC.